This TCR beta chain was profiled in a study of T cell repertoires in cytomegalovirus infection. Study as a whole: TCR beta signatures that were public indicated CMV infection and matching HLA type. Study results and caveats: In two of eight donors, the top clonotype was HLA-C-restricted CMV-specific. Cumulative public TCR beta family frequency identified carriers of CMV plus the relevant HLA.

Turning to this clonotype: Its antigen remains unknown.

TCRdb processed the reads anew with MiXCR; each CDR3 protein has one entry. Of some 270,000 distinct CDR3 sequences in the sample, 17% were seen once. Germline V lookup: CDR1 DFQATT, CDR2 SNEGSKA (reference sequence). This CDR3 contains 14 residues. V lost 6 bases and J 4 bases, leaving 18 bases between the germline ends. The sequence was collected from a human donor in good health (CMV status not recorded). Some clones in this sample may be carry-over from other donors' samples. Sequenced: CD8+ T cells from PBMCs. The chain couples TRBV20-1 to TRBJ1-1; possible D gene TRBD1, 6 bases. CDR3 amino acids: CSAEVQGAGTEAFF. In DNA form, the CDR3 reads TGCAGTGCCGAGGTACAGGGAGCTGGCACTGAAGCTTTCTTT.